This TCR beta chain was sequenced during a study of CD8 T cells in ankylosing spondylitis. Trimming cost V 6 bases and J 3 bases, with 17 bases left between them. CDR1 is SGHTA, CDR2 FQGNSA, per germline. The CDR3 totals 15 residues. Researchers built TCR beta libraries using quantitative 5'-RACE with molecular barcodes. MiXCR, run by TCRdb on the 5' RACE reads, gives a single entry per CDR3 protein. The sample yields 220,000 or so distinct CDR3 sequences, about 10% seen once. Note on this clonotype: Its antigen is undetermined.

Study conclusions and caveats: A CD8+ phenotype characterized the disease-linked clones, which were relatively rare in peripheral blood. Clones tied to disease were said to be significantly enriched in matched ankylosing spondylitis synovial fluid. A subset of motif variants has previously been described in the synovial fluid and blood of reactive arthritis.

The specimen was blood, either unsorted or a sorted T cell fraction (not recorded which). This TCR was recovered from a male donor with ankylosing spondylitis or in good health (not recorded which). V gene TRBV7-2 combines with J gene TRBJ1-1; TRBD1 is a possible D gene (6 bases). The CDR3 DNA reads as TGTGCCAGCAGACCGAATCGGGGGCGGGACACTGAAGCTTTCTTT. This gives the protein CASRPNRGRDTEAFF. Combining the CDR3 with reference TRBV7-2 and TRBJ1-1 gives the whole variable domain GAGVSQSPSNKVTEKGKDVELRCDPISGHTALYWYRQSLGQGLEFLIYFQGNSAPDKSGLPSDRFSAERTGGSVSTLTIQRTQQEDSAVYLCASRPNRGRDTEAFFGQGTRLTVV.